Presented here are 25 T cell receptor beta chains from one specimen sequenced in a study of vaccination effects on CD4 cells after COVID-19. Produced via immunoSEQ multiplex PCR; TCRdb's table is partial and in-frame only. This sample carries 55,000 to 75,000 clones, around 69% of them seen once, and the ten largest clones take around 2.7%. What these receptors recognize is not known. Pools of viral peptides were used by the ViraFEST assay to expand antigen-specific CD4+ T cells ahead of sequencing. Culturing for 9 to 10 days preceded CD4+ T cell isolation. Vaccine recipients had no previous SARS-CoV-2 infection; their nucleocapsid antibodies were negative. The sequenced sample was CD4+ T cells from PBMCs cultured with HCoV-NL63 spike peptides, obtained before COVID-19 vaccination. Receptors originate from a human donor who received a COVID-19 vaccine.

The chain couples TRBV9 to TRBJ1-1, with 8 bases identical to TRBD1. V shed 3 bases, J shed 6 bases, and the junction held 7 bases outside the gene matches. This CDR3 has 14 residues. Germline CDR1 SGDLS, CDR2 YYNGEE. In DNA, the CDR3 is TGTGCCAGCAGCGCCCGGACAGGGTCTTCTGAAGCTTTCTTT. Amino acids: CASSARTGSSEAFF.

The V gene is TRBV24-1, the J gene TRBJ2-5; D gene uncertain. CDR3 length equals 15 residues. V was shortened by 4 bases and J by 5 bases, with 16 bases between the two germline ends. Germline CDR1 is KGHDR and CDR2 is SFDVKD. The CDR3 DNA reads TGTGCCACCAGTGACGTGGGCGCCAAGTCCGAGACCCAGTACTTC. Protein sequence: CATSDVGAKSETQYF.

This chain links TRBV9 with TRBJ2-7; D is perhaps TRBD2 (6 bases). The V end was cut by 5 bases, the J end by 2 bases, with 17 bases between. Germline V gene data show CDR1 as SGDLS and CDR2 as YYNGEE. The CDR3 runs 15 residues. The CDR3 sequence: CASRKEGRRTYEQYV. The CDR3 coding sequence is TGTGCCAGCAGGAAGGAGGGGCGCCGAACCTACGAGCAGTACGTC.

V gene TRBV5-4 combines with J gene TRBJ1-1, with TRBD1 matching over 9 bases. Germline V gives CDR1 SGHNT, CDR2 YYREEE (reference sequence). With 3 bases clipped from V and 0 bases from J, the junction kept 3 bases outside the gene matches. The CDR3 consists of 15 residues. The CDR3 loop is CASSSRTGVNTEAFF. CDR3 in DNA: TGTGCCAGCAGCTCGAGGACAGGGGTGAACACTGAAGCTTTCTTT. The full variable domain, with the rest looked up from reference TRBV5-4 and TRBJ1-1, is ETGVTQSPTHLIKTRGQQVTLRCSSQSGHNTVSWYQQALGQGPQFIFQYYREEENGRGNFPPRFSGLQFPNYSSELNVNALELDDSALYLCASSSRTGVNTEAFFGQGTRLTVV.

V gene TRBV6-2 or TRBV6-3 combines with J gene TRBJ2-3, with 9 bases identical to TRBD2. V gave up 4 bases and J gave up 2 bases; unmatched junction bases: 13. This CDR3 has 18 residues. Germline CDR1 MNHEY, CDR2 SVGEGT. DNA for the CDR3: TGTGCCAGCAGTTTCTTAGCGGGGGCCCCCGCTTACACAGATACGCAGTATTTT. Its protein is CASSFLAGAPAYTDTQYF.

The V and J genes are TRBV7-8 and TRBJ1-5; D remains unclear. Trimming shortened V by 5 bases and J by 0 bases, and 14 bases separated the two germline ends. The length of the CDR3 is 16 residues. The germline gives CDR1 SGHVS, CDR2 FQNEAQ. The CDR3 DNA follows: TGTGCCAGCAGCCCCAGGCAGAGTAATAGCAATCAGCCCCAGCATTTT. Protein product: CASSPRQSNSNQPQHF.

The chain joins TRBV5-1 to TRBJ2-5, with 9 bases lining up with TRBD2. The V gene end was trimmed by 4 bases and the J gene end by 5 bases; junction bases not matched to a gene: 15. Germline CDR1 SGHRS, CDR2 YFSETQ. The CDR3 is 17 amino acids. The DNA of the CDR3 is TGCGCCAGCAGCCAAAAGAGGGGCGGGGGGGCGGATGAGACCCAGTACTTC. Its translation is CASSQKRGGGADETQYF.

This chain joins TRBV4-3 and TRBJ2-3; unclear D gene. Deletions cut 4 bases from V and 3 bases from J, with 17 bases between. The CDR3 is made up of 16 amino acids. CDR1 LGHNA and CDR2 YSLEER come from the germline V gene. The CDR3 is CASSRTTQRETDTQYF. As DNA, the CDR3 is TGCGCCAGCAGCCGAACGACACAGAGAGAGACAGATACGCAGTATTTT.

This sequence joins TRBV21-1 and TRBJ1-2. TRBV21-1 is flagged as a pseudogene. CDR3 length: 15 amino acids. The DNA of the CDR3 is TGTGCCAGCAGCAAAGAAGACGCAGGGAGGTATGGCTACACCTTC. It yields the protein CASSKEDAGRYGYTF.

The chain links TRBV19 to TRBJ2-5; 7 bases align to TRBD1. CDR1 LNHDA and CDR2 SQIVND come from the germline V gene (reference sequence). The CDR3 totals 15 residues. The V and J ends lost 7 bases and 6 bases, in that order; junction bases with no gene match: 14. The CDR3 reads CASTSQGSGPKTQYF. As DNA, the CDR3 is TGTGCCAGTACCTCACAGGGGTCAGGGCCAAAGACCCAGTACTTC. Filled out from reference TRBV19 and TRBJ2-5, the complete variable domain reads DGGITQSPKYLFRKEGQNVTLSCEQNLNHDAMYWYRQDPGQGLRLIYYSQIVNDFQKGDIAEGYSVSREKKESFPLTVTSAQKNPTAFYLCASTSQGSGPKTQYFGPGTRLLVL.

In its sample, this clone was seen a few times. The CDR3 nucleotides read TGTGCCAGCAGTCCAATAAGCGGGGGAGTCTACGAGCAGTACGTC. Translating gives CASSPISGGVYEQYV. The V and J genes are TRBV27 and TRBJ2-7, with 8 nucleotides matching TRBD2. The CDR3 is 15 residues long. Germline V gene sequence: CDR1 MNHEY, CDR2 SMNVEV (reference sequence). Trimming at V came to 5 bases and at J to 3 bases, leaving 9 bases not matched to a gene.

This clone was counted a few times. The rearrangement links TRBV3-1 (or the pseudogene TRBV3-2) to TRBJ1-1, with 8 bases identical to TRBD1. This CDR3 has 14 residues. The V gene end was trimmed by 4 bases and the J gene end by 7 bases; junction bases not matched to a gene: 8. CDR1 is LGHDT, CDR2 YNNKEL, per germline (reference sequence). As DNA, the CDR3 is TGTGCCAGCAGCCCCTGGACAGGGATTGTTGAAGCTTTCTTT. Translating it yields CASSPWTGIVEAFF.

This clone is a singleton in its sample. The chain joins TRBV6-5 to TRBJ1-2; the D gene is possibly TRBD1 (5 bases). CDR1 MNHEY and CDR2 SVGAGI come from the germline V gene. CDR3 length equals 12 residues. Deletions cut 5 bases from V and 8 bases from J, with 12 bases between. The CDR3 region has the DNA TGTGCCAGCAGTCCGGGACCGAGGGGCTACACCTTC. This translates into CASSPGPRGYTF.

The chain couples TRBV7-8 to TRBJ1-3, with 9 bases identical to TRBD1. Losses at the gene ends were 5 bases for V and 1 base for J; bases not matched to a gene: 3. The V gene's germline CDR1 is SGHVS and CDR2 FQNEAQ. The CDR3 covers 15 residues. The CDR3 here is CASSRDRVSGNTIYF. CDR3 nucleotides: TGTGCCAGCAGCAGGGACAGGGTGTCTGGAAACACCATATATTTT.

The chain recombines TRBV19 with TRBJ1-5; 9 nucleotides agree with TRBD1. CDR1 and CDR2 from the germline V gene are LNHDA and SQIVND (reference sequence). V was pared by 7 bases and J by 9 bases, with 13 bases of the junction left unmatched. This CDR3 region has 15 residues. CDR3 sequence reads: CASIQSPGQGWPQHF. The CDR3 DNA is TGTGCCAGTATACAATCACCGGGACAGGGCTGGCCCCAGCATTTT.

The chain is built from TRBV18 and TRBJ1-4; D unclear. In germline, CDR1 is KGHSH, CDR2 LQKENI. Trimming shortened V by 2 bases and J by 7 bases, and 20 bases separated the two germline ends. This CDR3 region has 17 residues. The DNA for the CDR3 is TGTGCCAGCTCACCAAAGCTGCTAGCAGGCCCTAGTGAAAAACTGTTTTTT. Amino acid sequence: CASSPKLLAGPSEKLFF.

The chain uses TRBV6-5 and TRBJ2-7; TRBD1 matches at 12 bases. Germline CDR1 is MNHEY and CDR2 is SVGAGI. This CDR3 spans 14 amino acids. With V trimmed by 8 bases and J by 7 bases, 9 bases remained unmatched. The chain's CDR3 is CASLPGQGAGEQYV. The CDR3 nucleotides are TGTGCCAGCCTACCGGGACAGGGGGCGGGGGAGCAGTACGTC.

This chain joins TRBV18 and TRBJ2-1; 8 bases fit TRBD1. V gave up 3 bases and J gave up 7 bases; unmatched junction bases: 8. Germline V gene sequence: CDR1 KGHSH, CDR2 LQKENI. The CDR3 spans 15 residues. This CDR3 is CASSPMTGAGNEQFF. The CDR3 nucleotides read TGTGCCAGCTCACCCATGACAGGGGCGGGGAATGAGCAGTTCTTC. Based on the CDR3 plus reference TRBV18 and TRBJ2-1, the full variable domain is NAGVMQNPRHLVRRRGQEARLRCSPMKGHSHVYWYRQLPEEGLKFMVYLQKENIIDESGMPKERFSAEFPKEGPSILRIQQVVRGDSAAYFCASSPMTGAGNEQFFGPGTRLTVL.

DNA for the CDR3: TGTGCCAGCAGCTTAGCGCGCGGGAGGGCTGGCGGGGAGCTGTTTTTT. It yields the protein CASSLARGRAGGELFF. The chain has TRBV7-2 and TRBJ2-2; 9 nucleotides line up with TRBD2. V was clipped by 0 bases and J by 7 bases; unmatched bases: 6. Germline V gene data show CDR1 as SGHTA and CDR2 as FQGNSA. The CDR3 has 16 residues.

J is TRBJ1-1 and V is TRBV2, with 7 bases identical to TRBD1. The CDR3 totals 13 residues. The germline V gene encodes CDR1 SNHLY and CDR2 FYNNEI. J was trimmed by 5 bases and V by 4 bases; bases with no gene match: 4. The CDR3 here is CASSVRGLTEAFF. The CDR3 DNA is TGTGCCAGCAGTGTGAGGGGGCTGACTGAAGCTTTCTTT.

The rearrangement joins TRBV7-2 to TRBJ2-4; D is unclear. V was trimmed by 4 bases and J by 7 bases, leaving 14 bases between them. The CDR3 runs 14 residues. Germline-derived CDR1 and CDR2 are SGHTA and FQGNSA. The CDR3 reads CASSSSLTSNIQYF. DNA of the CDR3: TGTGCCAGCAGCTCAAGTTTGACAAGTAACATTCAGTACTTC.

V is TRBV21-1 and J is TRBJ2-7. TRBV21-1 is listed as a pseudogene. This CDR3 contains 16 residues. The CDR3 nucleotides are TGTGCCAGCAGAACAAGGTGGGGAAGATTCCTTTACGAGCAGTACGTC. This gives the protein CASRTRWGRFLYEQYV.

V and J are TRBV29-1 and TRBJ1-2; D is unresolved. Germline lookup yields CDR1 SQVTM and CDR2 ANQGSEA. V lost 5 bases, J lost 4 bases, and 14 bases lay in between. This CDR3 is built from 13 residues. This CDR3 is CSVIRTDTYGYTF. DNA for the CDR3: TGCAGCGTTATAAGGACCGACACCTATGGCTACACCTTC.

V is TRBV12-3 or TRBV12-4 and J is TRBJ2-3, with D tentatively TRBD2 (6 bases). CDR3 size: 13 residues. Deletions cut 6 bases from V and 4 bases from J, with 11 bases between. CDR3 sequence: CASSLGGPDTQYF. The CDR3 nucleotides are TGTGCCAGCAGCTTGGGAGGCCCAGATACGCAGTATTTT.

The chain couples TRBV10-3 to TRBJ2-6; 7 nucleotides align to TRBD2. After removal of 0 bases from V and 3 bases from J, the junction contained 11 bases not matched to a gene. Looked up from germline, CDR1 is ENHRY and CDR2 is SYGVKD. This CDR3 is built from 19 residues. This chain's CDR3 is CAISESEYLGGNGANVLTF. The CDR3 DNA is TGTGCCATCAGTGAGTCAGAGTACCTGGGGGGGAATGGGGCCAACGTCCTGACTTTC.